Each of the 2 T cell receptor beta chains below was sequenced from the same sample in a study of cytomegalovirus exposure and HLA in healthy donors (dated by TCRdb to about 2017). The receptor library was made with the immunoSEQ multiplex PCR assay. A mixture of 60 forward primers for TCR Vbeta segments and 13 reverse primers for TCR Jbeta segments was used in the multiplex PCR. This is the immuneACCESS table as TCRdb keeps it, with only in-frame sequences that have V and J called. A part of the clones is gone; compared with another copy, unresolved V genes explain less than half, and the rest is unexplained. The table for this sample lists under 200,000 clones; under 90% of them were counted only once. Of the sample, roughly 1.5% falls within the top ten clones. The sample consisted of PBMCs. The origin of the receptors is a male donor in good health and CMV-seronegative.

In DNA, the CDR3 is TGTGCCAGCAGTTATAACGGGGTTGGTGGCTACACCTTC. Translation gives CASSYNGVGGYTF. The rearrangement links TRBV6-5 to TRBJ1-2; D unresolved. The CDR3 length is 13 residues. Trimming removed 3 bases at V and 7 bases at J, with 12 bases between. From germline, CDR1 is MNHEY and CDR2 SVGAGI.

The chain joins TRBV9 to TRBJ1-2; D is unclear. Germline V CDR1 and CDR2: SGDLS, YYNGEE. This CDR3 comprises 15 residues. V was pared by 3 bases and J by 3 bases, with 15 bases between. CDR3 protein: CASSGPDRGYYGYTF. The CDR3 DNA reads TGTGCCAGCAGCGGTCCGGACCGAGGGTACTATGGCTACACCTTC.